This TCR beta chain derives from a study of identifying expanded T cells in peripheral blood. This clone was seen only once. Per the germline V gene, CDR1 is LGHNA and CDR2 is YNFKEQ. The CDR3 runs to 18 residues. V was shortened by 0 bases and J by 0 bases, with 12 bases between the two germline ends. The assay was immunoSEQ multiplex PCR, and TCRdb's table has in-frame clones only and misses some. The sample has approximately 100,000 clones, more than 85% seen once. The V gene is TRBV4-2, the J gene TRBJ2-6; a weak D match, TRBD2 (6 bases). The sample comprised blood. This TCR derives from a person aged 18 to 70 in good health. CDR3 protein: CASSQEAGLVSGANVLTF. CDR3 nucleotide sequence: TGTGCCAGCAGCCAAGAGGCGGGACTGGTCTCTGGGGCCAACGTCCTGACTTTC.